The text below deals with one T cell receptor (beta chain). The antigen it recognizes is unknown. Per-base qualities were not stored, and no clone one base away is much larger. The trim is 4 bases for V and 8 bases for J, with a gap of 10 bases between the germline ends. The germline V gene supplies CDR1 SGHRS and CDR2 YFSETQ. The CDR3 has 12 amino acids, counting the end cysteine and phenylalanine. The sequence is cut down to CDR3 DNA, 36 bases in frame from base 1. The data were obtained in a study of T cell changes during pregnancy in multiple sclerosis (dated by TCRdb to 2018 to 2020). Study-level background: In women with multiple sclerosis, the researchers looked at how the T cell repertoire shifted as pregnancy progressed.

Library construction relied on the immunoSEQ multiplex PCR assay. TCRdb took this table from immuneACCESS and kept in-frame rearrangements with V and J called. Such tables lack part of the clones; where checked against another copy, unresolved V genes explain under half of the gap, and the rest is unexplained. The table for this sample lists 15,000 to 20,000 clones; roughly 83% of them were counted only once. Roughly a sixth of the sample lies in the top ten. This clonotype was obtained from a female donor in good health, enrolled as a control in a pregnancy study. This receptor chain uses TRBV5-1 and TRBJ2-1, with the D gene uncertain. The sample was CD8+ T cells from peripheral blood mononuclear cells, taken in the third trimester of pregnancy. The CDR3 region: CASSPTADEQFF. The DNA is TGCGCCAGCAGCCCCACGGCGGATGAGCAGTTCTTC.